This T cell receptor (beta chain) was identified during a study of blood T cell repertoires in COVID-19. Across the whole study: The United States, Italy and Spain supplied acute and convalescent COVID-19 samples. The cDNA or gDNA used as material had been derived from T cells, B-cell-depleted T cells, or PBMCs.

Germline-derived CDR1 and CDR2 are SGHRS and YFSETQ. The CDR3 spans 14 residues. With V trimmed by 6 bases and J by 6 bases, 11 bases remained unmatched. The authors' processing: Quantification of nucleated cells was approximated via reference gene primer amplification. The repertoire was sequenced with immunoSEQ multiplex PCR; TCRdb's copy has only in-frame clones and lacks some. The D gene and trimming were derived from the DNA, and the V and J assignments and clone size from that table. Of approximately 260,000 clones in the sample, 86% were seen once. Sample: peripheral blood. The chain carries TRBV5-1 and TRBJ1-1; 7 bases map to TRBD1. This receptor was identified in a man between 18 and 29 years old with active or convalescent COVID-19. The CDR3 coding sequence is TGCGCCAGCAACCTAGGGGGCGCCTTATCTGAAGCTTTCTTT. Its protein product is CASNLGGALSEAFF.